Shown below are 21 T cell receptor beta chains from a single sample sequenced in a study of blood T cells in healthy people across ages. A J-beta primer mix and a sample-barcoded 5' primer were used in a second PCR of roughly 6 to 12 cycles. Each CDR3 protein is one row after TCRdb ran MiXCR on the 5' RACE reads. The top ten hold about 21% of the sample, which has 1,800,000 or so distinct CDR3 sequences, about 39% seen once. Sample: blood. These receptors came from a human donor in good health.

This clonotype has just a few counts. This rearrangement joins TRBV6-5 to TRBJ1-4; TRBD1 might be the D (6 bases). The CDR3 totals 22 residues. The germline gives CDR1 MNHEY, CDR2 SVGAGI. V dropped 4 bases and J dropped 6 bases, with 36 bases sitting between them. For the CDR3, the DNA is TGTGCCAGCAGTTCTTGGAGTGGGGGCGCCTCGCGGGTGTCCAGGGTTGATGAAAAACTGTTTTTT. Its translation: CASSSWSGGASRVSRVDEKLFF.

CDR3 protein: CSVAPGGINTEAFF. The CDR3 nucleotides are TGCAGTGTTGCCCCAGGGGGAATCAACACTGAAGCTTTCTTT. The chain uses TRBV20-1 and TRBJ1-1; 7 bases line up with TRBD1. The V gene end was trimmed by 7 bases and the J gene end by 2 bases; junction bases not matched to a gene: 10. This CDR3 region has 14 residues. Per germline, CDR1 DFQATT and CDR2 SNEGSKA (reference sequence).

The chain recombines TRBV18 with TRBJ2-7; D unclear. The CDR3 is 14 amino acids. Germline values: CDR1 KGHSH, CDR2 LQKENI. Trimming cost V 0 bases and J 0 bases, with 6 bases left between them. The DNA for the CDR3 is TGTGCCAGCTCACCACCGCAGAGCTCCTACGAGCAGTACTTC. It specifies CASSPPQSSYEQYF.

Only a few counts were recorded for this clonotype. This may stem from a read error, because a much larger clone lies one nucleotide away. This chain joins TRBV5-5 and TRBJ2-1; D unclear. The CDR3 extends over 17 amino acids. Germline values: CDR1 SGHKS, CDR2 YYEKEE (reference sequence). CDR3 sequence (DNA): TGTGCCAACAGCTTGGGTTCGGGCGATTACTCCTACAATGAGCAGTTCTTC. Its protein is CANSLGSGDYSYNEQFF.

A few counts support this clonotype. This chain links TRBV9 with TRBJ2-3, with TRBD2 matching over 10 bases. The V segment lost 1 base and the J segment 6 bases; nucleotides outside the gene matches: 14. The CDR3 has 18 residues. CDR1 SGDLS and CDR2 YYNGEE come from the germline V gene. The CDR3 reads CASSVSLVAGGGMDTQYF. The CDR3, as DNA: TGTGCCAGCAGCGTAAGCTTGGTAGCGGGGGGCGGTATGGATACGCAGTATTTT. The full variable domain, in which reference TRBV9 and TRBJ2-3 provide the parts outside the CDR3, is DSGVTQTPKHLITATGQRVTLRCSPRSGDLSVYWYQQSLDQGLQFLIQYYNGEERAKGNILERFSAQQFPDLHSELNLSSLELGDSALYFCASSVSLVAGGGMDTQYFGPGTRLTVL.

Concerning this clonotype itself: A read error may explain this, as a much larger clone is one base away. The chain links TRBV20-1 to TRBJ2-7, with 7 positions matching TRBD1. Germline lookup yields CDR1 DFQATT and CDR2 SNEGSKA (reference sequence). The length of the CDR3 is 13 residues. V was pared by 6 bases and J by 1 base, with 6 bases of the junction left unmatched. CDR3 sequence (DNA): TGCAGTGCGTCGACAGGGACATCCTACGAGCAGTACTTC. Translated, it gives CSASTGTSYEQYF.

A remark on this clonotype: This may arise from a read error, as a much more abundant clone is one base away. The chain is built from TRBV6-1 and TRBJ1-2; 8 bases fit TRBD1. This CDR3 spans 14 amino acids. V was clipped by 7 bases and J by 8 bases; unmatched bases: 12. CDR1 is MNHNS, CDR2 SASEGT, per germline. CDR3 in amino acids: CASNIAGGSSGYTF. CDR3 nucleotides: TGTGCCAGCAATATCGCAGGGGGCTCTAGCGGCTACACCTTC.

This clonotype has just a few counts. V usage is TRBV5-1 and J usage is TRBJ2-1, with 7 bases aligning to TRBD2. With 5 bases clipped from V and 4 bases from J, the junction kept 15 bases outside the gene matches. This CDR3 has 17 residues. Germline loops: CDR1 SGHRS, CDR2 YFSETQ. CDR3 nucleotides: TGCGCCAGCAGACTTGGGTTTGGCGGGGGACCATACAATGAGCAGTTCTTC. This codes for CASRLGFGGGPYNEQFF.

The chain is built from TRBV20-1 and TRBJ1-1, with D possibly TRBD1 on 6 matching bases. This CDR3 spans 11 amino acids. The V and J ends lost 5 bases and 8 bases respectively, with 12 bases between them. The germline gives CDR1 DFQATT, CDR2 SNEGSKA (reference sequence). For the CDR3, the DNA is TGCAGTGCTTATTGGGGGCGGGAAGCTTTCTTT. This translates into CSAYWGREAFF.

This clonotype turned up a few times. The chain is built from TRBV7-9 and TRBJ2-1; D is unclear. V was cut by 2 bases and J by 8 bases, with 10 bases left in between. Germline V lookup: CDR1 SEHNR, CDR2 FQNEAQ (reference sequence). The CDR3 extends over 13 amino acids. Written as DNA, the CDR3 is TGTGCCAGCAGCTTAAGCCTTACGTATGAGCAGTTCTTC. Its translation: CASSLSLTYEQFF. The full variable domain, with the rest looked up from reference TRBV7-9 and TRBJ2-1, is DTGVSQNPRHKITKRGQNVTFRCDPISEHNRLYWYRQTLGQGPEFLTYFQNEAQLEKSRLLSDRFSAERPKGSFSTLEIQRTEQGDSAMYLCASSLSLTYEQFFGPGTRLTVL.

This sequence joins TRBV7-9 and TRBJ2-1; 7 bases are a match to TRBD2. The trim removed 4 bases at V and 3 bases at J, leaving 6 bases unmatched. CDR3 size: 15 residues. Germline V CDR1 and CDR2: SEHNR, FQNEAQ (reference sequence). As DNA, the CDR3 is TGTGCCAGCAGCTCCGTCGGGGAGGGCTACAATGAGCAGTTCTTC. It translates to CASSSVGEGYNEQFF.

This clonotype has just a few counts. The chain links TRBV10-3 to TRBJ2-7, with 7 bases identical to TRBD1. Trimming cost V 9 bases and J 0 bases; bases outside gene matches: 2. Germline lookup yields CDR1 ENHRY and CDR2 SYGVKD. There are 12 residues in the CDR3. CDR3 nucleotide sequence: TGTGCCATGGGGACAGTCTCCTACGAGCAGTACTTC. The encoded protein is CAMGTVSYEQYF.

The chain employs TRBV12-3 or TRBV12-4 and TRBJ2-7; 10 nucleotides line up with TRBD1. Germline trimming cut 6 bases from V and 6 bases from J; bases unmatched to any gene: 11. The CDR3 is 15 amino acids. CDR3 sequence (DNA): TGTGCCAGCAGGCGGGACAGGGGACCCCGTGGCGAGCAGTACTTC. It is translated as CASRRDRGPRGEQYF.

The chain joins TRBV29-1 to TRBJ1-4, with 10 bases aligning to TRBD1. The CDR3 is 15 amino acids. The V segment lost 0 bases and the J segment 8 bases; nucleotides outside the gene matches: 6. CDR1 and CDR2 from the germline V gene are SQVTM and ANQGSEA. CDR3 protein: CSVEDRDRGVEKLFF. CDR3 DNA: TGCAGCGTTGAAGATCGGGACAGGGGAGTCGAAAAACTGTTTTTT.

The rearrangement joins TRBV11-2 to TRBJ1-4, with D uncertain. The CDR3 is made up of 12 amino acids. CDR1 SGHAT and CDR2 FQNNGV come from the germline V gene. V lost 3 bases, J lost 8 bases, and 7 bases lay in between. Written as DNA, the CDR3 is TGTGCCAGCAGCTTTTACGGCGAAAAACTGTTTTTT. Protein sequence: CASSFYGEKLFF.

The chain uses TRBV9 and TRBJ2-1; 14 bases are shared with TRBD2. This CDR3 region has 17 residues. From germline, CDR1 is SGDLS and CDR2 YYNGEE. The J segment lost 7 bases and the V segment lost 4 bases, leaving 10 bases of the junction unmatched. CDR3 nucleotides: TGTGCCAGCAGCCTACAGCCGACTAGCGGGGGGGCGAATGAGCAGTTCTTC. It translates to CASSLQPTSGGANEQFF.

The CDR3 reads CASLGLSSGGLSEGVEQFF. Written as DNA, the CDR3 is TGTGCCAGCCTGGGACTATCTAGCGGGGGGCTATCGGAGGGTGTTGAGCAGTTCTTC. The V call is TRBV19, the J call TRBJ2-1; 11 bases agree with TRBD2. The CDR3 has 19 residues. Trimming removed 9 bases from V and 9 bases from J; junction bases left unmatched: 25. Germline V gene data show CDR1 as LNHDA and CDR2 as SQIVND (reference sequence).

This clonotype turned up a few times. This sequence joins TRBV12-3 or TRBV12-4 and TRBJ2-5, with TRBD2 identical over 12 bases. Trimming cost V 4 bases and J 2 bases; bases outside gene matches: 5. This CDR3 region has 16 residues. CDR3 sequence reads: CASSSSGTSGQETQYF. The DNA of the CDR3 is TGTGCCAGCAGTTCTAGCGGGACTAGCGGGCAAGAGACCCAGTACTTC.

The table lists this clonotype with a few counts. The rearrangement links TRBV28 to TRBJ2-3, with a tentative D call TRBD1 (5 bases). The V gene's germline CDR1 is MDHEN and CDR2 SYDVKM. Between the trimmed V and J ends, which lost 7 bases and 2 bases, there was a span of 19 bases. The CDR3 extends over 16 amino acids. CDR3 sequence (DNA): TGTGCCAGCAACTATGGGTCGACAGAGCCCACAGATACGCAGTATTTT. Protein product: CASNYGSTEPTDTQYF.

The rearrangement links TRBV20-1 to TRBJ2-1, with D unresolved. V was pared by 4 bases and J by 9 bases, with 10 bases between. CDR1 and CDR2 from the germline V gene are DFQATT and SNEGSKA (reference sequence). This CDR3 is built from 11 residues. The CDR3 DNA sequence: TGCAGTGCTACGCTTTCGGGTGAGCAGTTCTTC. This encodes CSATLSGEQFF.

This sequence joins TRBV2 and TRBJ1-1; D not certain. The CDR3 loop spans 14 amino acids. V lost 5 bases and J lost 2, with 12 bases in between. CDR1 is SNHLY, CDR2 FYNNEI, per germline. CDR3 sequence: CASSPRDSNTEAFF. The CDR3 DNA reads as TGTGCCAGCAGTCCCCGGGATTCTAACACTGAAGCTTTCTTT.